This record looks at one T cell receptor (beta chain) sequence and its context. What it binds is unknown. These data come from a study of cytomegalovirus exposure and HLA in healthy donors. Whole-study findings and limits: It was reportedly the case that the classifier diagnosed cytomegalovirus status with high specificity and sensitivity.

The PCR had 60 Vbeta and 13 Jbeta primers. The data were produced by immunoSEQ multiplex PCR, yet TCRdb's version contains in-frame clones alone and is incomplete. Its table lists 220,000 or so clones. Sequencing input: PBMCs. The clonotype originates from a girl aged 2-10 years in good health and CMV-seropositive.

The chain's CDR3 is CSVEKQEETQYF. The DNA for the CDR3 is TGCAGCGTTGAGAAACAAGAAGAGACCCAGTACTTC. The rearrangement joins TRBV29-1 to TRBJ2-5, with D unresolved. The CDR3 consists of 12 residues. From germline, CDR1 is SQVTM and CDR2 ANQGSEA. Trimming pared 3 bases from V and 3 bases from J, leaving 8 bases between.